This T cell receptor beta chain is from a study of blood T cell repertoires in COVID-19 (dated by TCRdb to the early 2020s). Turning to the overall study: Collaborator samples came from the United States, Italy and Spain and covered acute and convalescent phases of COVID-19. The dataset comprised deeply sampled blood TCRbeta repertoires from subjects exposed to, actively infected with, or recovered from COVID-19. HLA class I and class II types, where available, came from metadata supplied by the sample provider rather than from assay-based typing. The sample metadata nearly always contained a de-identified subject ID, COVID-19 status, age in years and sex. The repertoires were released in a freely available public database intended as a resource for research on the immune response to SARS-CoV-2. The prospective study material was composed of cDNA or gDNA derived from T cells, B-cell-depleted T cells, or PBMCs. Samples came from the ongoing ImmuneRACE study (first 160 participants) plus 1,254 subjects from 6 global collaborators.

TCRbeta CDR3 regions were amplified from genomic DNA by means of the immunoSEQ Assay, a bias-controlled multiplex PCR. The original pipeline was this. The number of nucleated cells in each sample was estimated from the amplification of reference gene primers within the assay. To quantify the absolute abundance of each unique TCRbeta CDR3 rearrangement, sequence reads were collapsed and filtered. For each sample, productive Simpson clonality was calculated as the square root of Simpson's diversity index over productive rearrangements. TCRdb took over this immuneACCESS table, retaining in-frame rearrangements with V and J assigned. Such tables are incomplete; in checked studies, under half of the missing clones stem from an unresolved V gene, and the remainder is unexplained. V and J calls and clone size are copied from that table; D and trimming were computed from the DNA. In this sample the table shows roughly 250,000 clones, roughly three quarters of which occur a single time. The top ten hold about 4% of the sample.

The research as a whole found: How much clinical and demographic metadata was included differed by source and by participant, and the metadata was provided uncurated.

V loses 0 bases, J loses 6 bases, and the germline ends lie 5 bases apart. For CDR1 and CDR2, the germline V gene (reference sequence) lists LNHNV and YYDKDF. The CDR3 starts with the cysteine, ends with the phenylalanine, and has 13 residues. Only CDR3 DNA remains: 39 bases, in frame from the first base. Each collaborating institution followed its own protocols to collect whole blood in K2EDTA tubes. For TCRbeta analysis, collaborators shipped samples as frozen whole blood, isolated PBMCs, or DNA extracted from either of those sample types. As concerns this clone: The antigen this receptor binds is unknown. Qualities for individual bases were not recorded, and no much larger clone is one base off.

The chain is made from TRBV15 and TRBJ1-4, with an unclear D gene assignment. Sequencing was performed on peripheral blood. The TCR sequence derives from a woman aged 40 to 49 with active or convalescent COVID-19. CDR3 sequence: CATSRDPDEKLFF. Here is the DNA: TGTGCCACCAGCAGAGACCCGGATGAAAAACTGTTTTTT.